This is a list of T cell receptor beta chains from one sample in a study of blood T cell repertoires in COVID-19. Libraries were prepared by immunoSEQ multiplex PCR; TCRdb keeps only in-frame clonotypes and omits some of them. The data contain approximately 250,000 clones, 92% of them singletons. Specimen: peripheral blood. All receptors come from a man aged 25 to 45 with COVID-19, enrolled during active disease. Both conserved end residues are part of each CDR3. D genes are given only for firm matches. A clone size is listed for some rows: how often the clone was seen (once, few, many), or a class if it is expanded.

-	TRBJ1-1	-	TRBV9	CASRAREGVGNTEAFF	TGTGCCAGCAGAGCGAGGGAGGGAGTGGGAAACACTGAAGCTTTCTTT
-	TRBJ2-2	-	TRBV7-9	CASSSSTGNTGELFF	TGTGCCAGCAGCTCCTCGACAGGGAACACCGGGGAGCTGTTTTTT
-	TRBJ2-2	-	TRBV13	CASREGVNTGELFF	TGTGCCAGCAGGGAGGGAGTGAACACCGGGGAGCTGTTTTTT
few	TRBJ2-7	TRBD2	TRBV5-4	CASSFEGLAGREQYF	TGTGCCAGCAGCTTTGAGGGGCTAGCGGGGCGTGAGCAGTACTTC
once	TRBJ2-1	-	TRBV5-4	CASSSLRGGQYNEQFF	TGTGCCAGCAGCTCTCTTCGGGGGGGACAGTACAATGAGCAGTTCTTC
-	TRBJ1-4	-	TRBV18	CASSLAFRDMGEKLFF	TGTGCCAGCTCCCTCGCTTTCCGGGACATGGGTGAAAAACTGTTTTTT
-	TRBJ1-5	TRBD1	TRBV10-3	CAISESRGDNQPQHF	TGTGCCATCAGTGAGTCCAGGGGGGACAATCAGCCCCAGCATTTT
-	TRBJ1-5	TRBD1	TRBV18	CASSPSQGAGQPQHF	TGTGCCAGCTCACCTTCCCAGGGGGCAGGACAGCCCCAGCATTTT
-	TRBJ1-6	TRBD1	TRBV6-5	CASSSLGQGNSPLHF	TGTGCCAGCAGCTCCCTGGGACAGGGTAATTCACCCCTCCACTTT
-	TRBJ2-3	TRBD2	TRBV6-5	CASSSVGGGTDTQYF	TGTGCCAGCAGTTCGGTTGGGGGGGGGACAGATACGCAGTATTTT
-	TRBJ1-2	TRBD1	TRBV5-6	CASSLAGGNYGYTF	TGTGCCAGCAGCTTGGCAGGGGGGAACTATGGCTACACCTTC
-	TRBJ2-1	-	TRBV27	CASSFQVRTDTYNEQFF	TGTGCCAGCAGTTTCCAAGTGCGGACAGACACCTACAATGAGCAGTTCTTC
-	TRBJ1-5	-	TRBV2	CASTGSGGVVQPQHF	TGTGCCAGCACGGGGTCAGGAGGGGTGGTTCAGCCCCAGCATTTT
-	TRBJ2-1	-	TRBV6-1	CASSPRGLHNEQFF	TGTGCCAGCAGCCCCCGCGGACTCCACAATGAGCAGTTCTTC
-	TRBJ2-1	-	TRBV6-5	CASSYSIRGSYNEQFF	TGTGCCAGCAGTTACTCGATAAGGGGTTCCTACAATGAGCAGTTCTTC
-	TRBJ1-5	-	TRBV7-9	CASSNLRTASNQPQHF	TGTGCCAGCAGCAACCTGAGGACAGCGAGCAATCAGCCCCAGCATTTT
-	TRBJ2-6	-	TRBV5-6	CASSLTRIGGANVLTF	TGTGCCAGCAGCCTCACCAGGATAGGCGGGGCCAACGTCCTGACTTTC
-	TRBJ2-7	TRBD2	TRBV5-4	CASSLSRGGLYEQYF	TGTGCCAGCAGCTTGTCTCGGGGGGGCTTATACGAGCAGTACTTC
-	TRBJ1-2	TRBD1	TRBV29-1	CSVLSGTGYGYTF	TGCAGCGTTCTTTCCGGGACAGGGTATGGCTACACCTTC
-	TRBJ1-2	TRBD1	TRBV25-1	CASSKGQSYGYTF	TGTGCCAGCAGCAAGGGACAGTCCTATGGCTACACCTTC
-	TRBJ2-1	-	TRBV24-1	CATSDPTSGSGYNEQFF	TGTGCCACCAGTGACCCAACCTCGGGGTCCGGGTACAATGAGCAGTTCTTC
-	TRBJ1-6	-	TRBV6-5	CASSFRVPFGSPLHF	TGTGCCAGCAGTTTCAGAGTCCCCTTCGGGTCACCCCTCCACTTT
-	TRBJ1-1	-	TRBV6-6	CASSYRRGPQNTEAFF	TGTGCCAGCAGTTACCGCAGGGGACCGCAGAACACTGAAGCTTTCTTT
once	TRBJ1-2	-	TRBV5-1	CASSSTGHGYTF	TGCGCCAGCAGCTCTACAGGACATGGCTACACCTTC
-	TRBJ1-1	-	TRBV19	CASSISVVGRVNTEAFF	TGTGCCAGTAGTATCAGCGTGGTGGGGCGAGTGAACACTGAAGCTTTCTTT
-	TRBJ1-5	-	TRBV4-1	CASSLGGRSRNQPQHF	TGCGCCAGCAGCCTCGGGGGGCGATCGAGGAATCAGCCCCAGCATTTT
-	TRBJ2-7	-	TRBV6-4	CASSVKQIYEQYF	TGTGCCAGCAGTGTAAAGCAAATCTACGAGCAGTACTTC
-	TRBJ1-3	TRBD1	TRBV9	CASSTHRTGGNTIYF	TGTGCCAGCAGCACCCACAGGACAGGCGGAAACACCATATATTTT
-	TRBJ2-1	TRBD2	TRBV24-1	CATSGGYYNEQFF	TGTGCCACCAGCGGGGGGTACTACAATGAGCAGTTCTTC
-	TRBJ2-1	TRBD2	TRBV3-1/TRBV3-2	CASSQGLAGGPSYNEQFF	TGTGCCAGCAGCCAAGGGCTAGCGGGGGGACCTTCCTACAATGAGCAGTTCTTC
once	TRBJ2-5	-	TRBV6-1	CASSEFSSQETQYF	TGTGCCAGCAGTGAATTCAGTTCCCAAGAGACCCAGTACTTC
-	TRBJ2-2	TRBD1	TRBV2	CASRGTGGTGELFF	TGTGCCAGCCGAGGGACAGGGGGCACCGGGGAGCTGTTTTTT
-	TRBJ2-3	TRBD2	TRBV7-6	CASSPHRPGRGNTDTQYF	TGTGCCAGCAGCCCCCACCGCCCCGGGCGGGGGAACACAGATACGCAGTATTTT
-	TRBJ1-5	-	TRBV6-6	CATQRRGGSNQPQHF	TGTGCCACCCAGCGCCGGGGTGGGAGCAATCAGCCCCAGCATTTT
-	TRBJ1-4	TRBD1	TRBV7-9	CASSLRTGGEKLFF	TGTGCCAGCAGCTTAAGGACAGGGGGTGAAAAACTGTTTTTT
-	TRBJ1-2	TRBD1	TRBV11-1	CASSPGQGSYGYTF	TGTGCCAGCAGCCCTGGACAGGGCTCCTATGGCTACACCTTC
-	TRBJ1-1	-	TRBV12-3/TRBV12-4	CASSLGQGTEAFF	TGTGCCAGCAGTTTAGGCCAGGGGACTGAAGCTTTCTTT
-	TRBJ1-2	-	TRBV4-1	CASSHWGGAKGYTF	TGCGCCAGCAGCCATTGGGGGGGGGCGAAGGGCTACACCTTC
few	TRBJ1-1	TRBD1	TRBV3-1/TRBV3-2	CASSYHRGVTEAFF	TGTGCCAGCAGCTACCACAGGGGAGTCACTGAAGCTTTCTTT
-	TRBJ1-5	TRBD1	TRBV19	CASQGGGGNQPQHF	TGTGCCTCCCAGGGGGGAGGTGGCAATCAGCCCCAGCATTTT
-	TRBJ1-4	TRBD1	TRBV30	CACHRGSNEKLFF	TGTGCCTGCCACAGGGGCTCTAATGAAAAACTGTTTTTT
-	TRBJ2-3	TRBD2	TRBV27	CASSILAGARLDTQYF	TGTGCCAGCAGTATCCTAGCGGGGGCTCGGCTAGATACGCAGTATTTT
-	TRBJ1-6	-	TRBV19	CASRRSGQLSPLHF	TGTGCCAGTAGACGGTCAGGCCAATTGTCACCCCTCCACTTT
-	TRBJ1-1	TRBD1	TRBV7-9	CASSHRDRGYTEAFF	TGTGCCAGCAGCCACCGGGACAGGGGGTACACTGAAGCTTTCTTT
few	TRBJ1-3	TRBD1	TRBV14	CASSQVVGGDGNTIYF	TGTGCCAGCAGCCAAGTGGTAGGGGGCGACGGAAACACCATATATTTT
-	TRBJ2-1	TRBD2	TRBV7-6	CADPQRDGDSGVGSYNEQFF	TGTGCCGACCCCCAGCGGGACGGCGATAGCGGGGTAGGGTCCTACAATGAGCAGTTCTTC
-	TRBJ1-6	-	TRBV5-4	CASSLQGTSPLHF	TGTGCCAGCAGCTTGCAGGGGACCTCACCCCTCCACTTT
-	TRBJ1-4	TRBD1	TRBV27	CASSSNRGEKLFF	TGTGCCAGCAGTTCCAACAGGGGTGAAAAACTGTTTTTT
-	TRBJ1-5	-	TRBV18	CASSPTESNQPQHF	TGTGCCAGCTCGCCGACAGAGAGCAATCAGCCCCAGCATTTT
-	TRBJ2-7	TRBD2	TRBV2	CASSERDPGAGGEQYF	TGTGCCAGCAGTGAAAGGGACCCAGGGGCGGGGGGAGAGCAGTACTTC